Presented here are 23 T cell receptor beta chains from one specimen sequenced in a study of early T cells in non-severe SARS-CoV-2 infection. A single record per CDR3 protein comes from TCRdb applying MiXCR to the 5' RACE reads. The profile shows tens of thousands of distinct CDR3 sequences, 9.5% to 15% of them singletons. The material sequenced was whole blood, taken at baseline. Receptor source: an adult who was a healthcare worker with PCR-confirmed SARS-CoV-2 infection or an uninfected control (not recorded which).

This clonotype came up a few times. CDR3 sequence: CASSRERNTDTQYF. CDR3 sequence (DNA): TGCGCCAGCAGCCGGGAGAGGAACACAGATACGCAGTATTTT. This chain links TRBV5-1 with TRBJ2-3; D might be TRBD2 (6 bases). Germline V lookup: CDR1 SGHRS, CDR2 YFSETQ. The germline V and J ends were trimmed by 4 bases and 2 bases, with 11 bases remaining between them. This CDR3 contains 14 residues. Looking up the rest from reference TRBV5-1 and TRBJ2-3 gives the full variable domain: KAGVTQTPRYLIKTRGQQVTLSCSPISGHRSVSWYQQTPGQGLQFLFEYFSETQRNKGNFPGRFSGRQFSNSRSEMNVSTLELGDSALYLCASSRERNTDTQYFGPGTRLTVL.

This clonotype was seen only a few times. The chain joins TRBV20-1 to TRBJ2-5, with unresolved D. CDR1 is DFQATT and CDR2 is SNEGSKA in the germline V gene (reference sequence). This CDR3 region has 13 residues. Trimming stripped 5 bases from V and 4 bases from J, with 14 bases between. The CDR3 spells CSAAFQRIETQYF. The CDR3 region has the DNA TGCAGTGCTGCGTTTCAACGGATAGAGACCCAGTACTTC.

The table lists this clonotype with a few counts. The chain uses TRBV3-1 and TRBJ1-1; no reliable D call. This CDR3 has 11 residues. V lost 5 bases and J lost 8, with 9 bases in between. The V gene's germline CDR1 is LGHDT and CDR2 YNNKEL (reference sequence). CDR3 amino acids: CASSRLREAFF. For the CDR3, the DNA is TGTGCCAGCAGCAGACTTCGGGAAGCTTTCTTT.

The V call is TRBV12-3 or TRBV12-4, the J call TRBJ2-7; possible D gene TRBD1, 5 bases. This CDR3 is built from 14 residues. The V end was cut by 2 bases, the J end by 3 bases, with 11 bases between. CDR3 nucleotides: TGTGCCAGCAGTTTACAGGGTTCGCACTACGAGCAGTACTTC. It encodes CASSLQGSHYEQYF.

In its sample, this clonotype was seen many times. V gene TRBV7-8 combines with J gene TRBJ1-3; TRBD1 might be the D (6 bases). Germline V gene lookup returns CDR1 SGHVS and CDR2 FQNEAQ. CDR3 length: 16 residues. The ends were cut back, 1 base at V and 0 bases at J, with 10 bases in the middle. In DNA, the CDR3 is TGTGCCAGCAGCTTAGACAGGGACCACTCTGGAAACACCATATATTTT. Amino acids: CASSLDRDHSGNTIYF.

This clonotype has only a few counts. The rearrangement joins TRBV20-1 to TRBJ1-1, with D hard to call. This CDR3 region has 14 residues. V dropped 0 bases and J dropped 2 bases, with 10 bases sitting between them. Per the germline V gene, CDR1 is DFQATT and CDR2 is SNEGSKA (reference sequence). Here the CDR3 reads CSARDHTRNTEAFF. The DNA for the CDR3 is TGCAGTGCTAGAGATCACACGAGAAACACTGAAGCTTTCTTT.

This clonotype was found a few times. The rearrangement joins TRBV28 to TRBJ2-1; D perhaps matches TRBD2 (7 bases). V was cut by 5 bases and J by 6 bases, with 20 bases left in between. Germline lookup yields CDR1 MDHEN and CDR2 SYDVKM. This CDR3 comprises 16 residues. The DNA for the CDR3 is TGTGCCAGCAGTCCACCTAGCGGAGGGGGGGGCAATGAGCAGTTCTTC. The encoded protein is CASSPPSGGGGNEQFF.

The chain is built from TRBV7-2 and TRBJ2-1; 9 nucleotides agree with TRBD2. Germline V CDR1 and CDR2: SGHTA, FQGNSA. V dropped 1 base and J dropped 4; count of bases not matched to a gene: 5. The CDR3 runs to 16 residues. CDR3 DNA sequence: TGTGCCAGCAGCTTAGAGGGGACTAGCTCATACAATGAGCAGTTCTTC. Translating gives CASSLEGTSSYNEQFF. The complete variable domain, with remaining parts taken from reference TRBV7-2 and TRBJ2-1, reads GAGVSQSPSNKVTEKGKDVELRCDPISGHTALYWYRQSLGQGLEFLIYFQGNSAPDKSGLPSDRFSAERTGGSVSTLTIQRTQQEDSAVYLCASSLEGTSSYNEQFFGPGTRLTVL.

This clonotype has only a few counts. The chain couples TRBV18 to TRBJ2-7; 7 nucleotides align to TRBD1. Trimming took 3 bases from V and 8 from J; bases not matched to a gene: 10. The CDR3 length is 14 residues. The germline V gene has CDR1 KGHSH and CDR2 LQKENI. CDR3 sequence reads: CASSPLPGGSQQYF. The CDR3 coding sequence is TGTGCCAGCTCACCCCTGCCAGGGGGAAGTCAGCAGTACTTC.

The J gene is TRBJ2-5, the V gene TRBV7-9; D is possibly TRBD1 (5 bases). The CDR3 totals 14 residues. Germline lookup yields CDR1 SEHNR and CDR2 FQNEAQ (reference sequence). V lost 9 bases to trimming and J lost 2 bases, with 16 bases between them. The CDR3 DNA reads TGTGCCAGTTGGTCGGACACACTTCAAGAGACCCAGTACTTC. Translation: CASWSDTLQETQYF.

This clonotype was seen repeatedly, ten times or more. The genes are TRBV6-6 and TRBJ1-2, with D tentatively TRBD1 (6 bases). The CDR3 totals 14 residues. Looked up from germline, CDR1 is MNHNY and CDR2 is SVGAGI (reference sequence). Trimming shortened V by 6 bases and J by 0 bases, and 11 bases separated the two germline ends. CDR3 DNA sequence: TGTGCCAGCAGCCCGGACAGAGCTAACTATGGCTACACCTTC. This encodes CASSPDRANYGYTF.

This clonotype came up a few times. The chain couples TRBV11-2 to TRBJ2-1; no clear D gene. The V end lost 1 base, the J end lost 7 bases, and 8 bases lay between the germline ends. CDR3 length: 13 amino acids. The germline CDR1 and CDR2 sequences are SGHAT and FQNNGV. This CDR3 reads CASSLVGRNEQFF. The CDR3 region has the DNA TGTGCCAGCAGCTTAGTGGGTCGGAATGAGCAGTTCTTC. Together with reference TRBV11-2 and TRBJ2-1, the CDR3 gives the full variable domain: EAGVAQSPRYKIIEKRQSVAFWCNPISGHATLYWYQQILGQGPKLLIQFQNNGVVDDSQLPKDRFSAERLKGVDSTLKIQPAKLEDSAVYLCASSLVGRNEQFFGPGTRLTVL.

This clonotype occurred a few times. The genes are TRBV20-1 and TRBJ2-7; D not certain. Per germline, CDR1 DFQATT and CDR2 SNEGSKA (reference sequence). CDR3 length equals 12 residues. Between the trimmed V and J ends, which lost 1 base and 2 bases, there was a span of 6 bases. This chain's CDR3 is CSARAETYEQYF. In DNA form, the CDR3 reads TGCAGTGCTAGAGCAGAGACCTACGAGCAGTACTTC.

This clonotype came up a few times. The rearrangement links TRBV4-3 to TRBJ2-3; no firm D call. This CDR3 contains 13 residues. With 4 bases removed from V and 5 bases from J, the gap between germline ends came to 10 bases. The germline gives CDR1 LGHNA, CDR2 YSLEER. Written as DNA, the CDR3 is TGCGCCAGCAGCCCCGCAGTGGGAGATACGCAGTATTTT. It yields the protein CASSPAVGDTQYF.

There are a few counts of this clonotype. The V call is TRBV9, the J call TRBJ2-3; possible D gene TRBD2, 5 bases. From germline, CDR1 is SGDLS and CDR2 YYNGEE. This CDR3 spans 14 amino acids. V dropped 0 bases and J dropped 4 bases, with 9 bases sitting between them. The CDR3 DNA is TGTGCCAGCAGCGTAGGGGTAGCGCCAGATACGCAGTATTTT. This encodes CASSVGVAPDTQYF.

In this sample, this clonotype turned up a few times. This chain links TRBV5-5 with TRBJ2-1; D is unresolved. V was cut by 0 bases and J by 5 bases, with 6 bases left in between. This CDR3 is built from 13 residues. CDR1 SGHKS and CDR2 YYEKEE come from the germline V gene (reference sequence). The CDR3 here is CASSLDGNNEQFF. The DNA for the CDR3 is TGTGCCAGCAGCTTGGACGGCAACAATGAGCAGTTCTTC.

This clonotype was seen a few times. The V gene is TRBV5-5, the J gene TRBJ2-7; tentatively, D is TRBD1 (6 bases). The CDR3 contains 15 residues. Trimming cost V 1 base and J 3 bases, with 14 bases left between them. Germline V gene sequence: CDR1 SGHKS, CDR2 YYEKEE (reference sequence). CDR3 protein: CASSLWGQGYYEQYF. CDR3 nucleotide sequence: TGTGCCAGCAGCTTGTGGGGGCAGGGGTACTACGAGCAGTACTTC.

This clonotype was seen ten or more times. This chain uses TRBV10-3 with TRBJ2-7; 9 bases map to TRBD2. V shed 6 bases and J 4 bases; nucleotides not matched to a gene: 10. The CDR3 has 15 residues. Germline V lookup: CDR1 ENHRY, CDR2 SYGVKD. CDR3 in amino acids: CAISDSGTSKYEQYF. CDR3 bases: TGTGCCATCAGCGATTCCGGGACTAGCAAATACGAGCAGTACTTC.

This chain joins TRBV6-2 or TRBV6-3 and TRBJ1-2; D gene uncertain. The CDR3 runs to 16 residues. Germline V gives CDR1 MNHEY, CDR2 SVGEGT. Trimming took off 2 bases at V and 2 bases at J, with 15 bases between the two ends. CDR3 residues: CASSYNLILGNYGYTF. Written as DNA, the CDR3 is TGTGCCAGCAGTTACAACCTTATCCTGGGCAACTATGGCTACACCTTC.

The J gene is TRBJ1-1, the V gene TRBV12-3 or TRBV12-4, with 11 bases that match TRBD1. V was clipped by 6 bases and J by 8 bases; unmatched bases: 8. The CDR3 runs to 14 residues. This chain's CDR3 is CASSRTGGGREAFF. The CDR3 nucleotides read TGTGCCAGCAGCCGGACAGGGGGCGGAAGGGAAGCTTTCTTT.

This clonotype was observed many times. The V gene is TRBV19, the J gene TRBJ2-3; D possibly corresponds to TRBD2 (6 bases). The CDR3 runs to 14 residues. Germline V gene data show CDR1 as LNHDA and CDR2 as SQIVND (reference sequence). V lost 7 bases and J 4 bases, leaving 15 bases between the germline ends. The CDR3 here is CASTGGGAADTQYF. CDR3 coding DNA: TGTGCCAGTACGGGTGGAGGGGCTGCAGATACGCAGTATTTT.

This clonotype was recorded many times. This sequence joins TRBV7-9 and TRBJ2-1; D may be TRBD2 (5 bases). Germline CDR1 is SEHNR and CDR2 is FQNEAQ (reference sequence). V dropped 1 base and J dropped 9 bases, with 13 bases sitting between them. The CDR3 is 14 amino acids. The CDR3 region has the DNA TGTGCCAGCAGCTTAGTGTCTGGGAGTAGTGAGCAGTTCTTC. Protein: CASSLVSGSSEQFF.

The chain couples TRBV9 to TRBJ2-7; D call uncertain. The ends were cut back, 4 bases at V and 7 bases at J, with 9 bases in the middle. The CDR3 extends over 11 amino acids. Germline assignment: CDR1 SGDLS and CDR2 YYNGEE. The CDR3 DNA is TGTGCCAGCAGCTCAATGGGGGAGCAGTACTTC. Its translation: CASSSMGEQYF.